A single sample is the source of the 20 T cell receptor beta chains below, sequenced in a study of Ad26.COV2.S vaccination and SARS-CoV-2 variants. The table came from immunoSEQ multiplex PCR; TCRdb's copy has only in-frame clones and leaves some out. Here the sample spans 150,000 to 200,000 clones, roughly nine tenths being singletons. Source: peripheral blood, taken after recovery from COVID-19. Receptors originate from a human donor who had recovered from COVID-19.

V and J are TRBV4-1 and TRBJ1-1; D is perhaps TRBD1 (6 bases). From germline, CDR1 is MGHRA and CDR2 YSYEKL. V dropped 9 bases and J dropped 5 bases, with 13 bases sitting between them. This CDR3 is 12 amino acids long. The CDR3 DNA follows: TGCGCCAGTTTGGGGGCGAGAACTGAAGCTTTCTTT. This sequence encodes CASLGARTEAFF.

This chain links TRBV5-1 with TRBJ2-3, with 13 bases that match TRBD2. The trim removed 4 bases at V and 8 bases at J, leaving 7 bases unmatched. The germline V gene has CDR1 SGHRS and CDR2 YFSETQ. The CDR3 covers 15 residues. The CDR3 nucleotides are TGCGCCAGCAGCATCGGACTAGCGGGAGCGGCTACGCAGTATTTT. This codes for CASSIGLAGAATQYF.

The chain carries TRBV3-1 (or the pseudogene TRBV3-2) and TRBJ1-1; D is undetermined. CDR1 and CDR2 (germline): LGHDT, YNNKEL (reference sequence). This CDR3 is 14 amino acids long. Trimming pared 0 bases from V and 6 bases from J, leaving 11 bases between. Here the CDR3 reads CASSQEVGIAEAFF. The CDR3 DNA sequence: TGTGCCAGCAGCCAAGAGGTGGGAATCGCTGAAGCTTTCTTT.

This chain uses TRBV5-1 with TRBJ2-1; possible D gene TRBD2, 6 bases. The CDR3 has 15 amino acids. Germline values: CDR1 SGHRS, CDR2 YFSETQ. V was pared by 4 bases and J by 9 bases, with 20 bases between. CDR3 sequence reads: CASSPRTTGVGEQFF. The DNA of the CDR3 is TGCGCCAGCAGCCCTAGAACTACGGGGGTAGGTGAGCAGTTCTTC. Based on the CDR3 plus reference TRBV5-1 and TRBJ2-1, the full variable domain is KAGVTQTPRYLIKTRGQQVTLSCSPISGHRSVSWYQQTPGQGLQFLFEYFSETQRNKGNFPGRFSGRQFSNSRSEMNVSTLELGDSALYLCASSPRTTGVGEQFFGPGTRLTVL.

As DNA, the CDR3 is TGTGCCAGCAGTCATAAGGTGGGGTCGGGCTTAAAAGCTTTCTTT. This codes for CASSHKVGSGLKAFF. J is TRBJ1-1 and V is TRBV21-1. TRBV21-1 is shown as a pseudogene. This CDR3 is built from 15 residues.

The chain uses TRBV5-1 and TRBJ1-3, with TRBD1 identical over 8 bases. Germline CDR1 reads SGHRS; CDR2 reads YFSETQ. The CDR3 has 16 residues. Trimming removed 4 bases from V and 0 bases from J; junction bases left unmatched: 6. CDR3 DNA sequence: TGCGCCAGCAGCCCGGGACAGGAGTTCTCTGGAAACACCATATATTTT. Its translation: CASSPGQEFSGNTIYF.

This clone occurred a few times. The V and J genes are TRBV13 and TRBJ1-2; D not certain. The germline CDR1 and CDR2 sequences are PRHDT and FYEKMQ (reference sequence). This CDR3 region has 12 residues. V lost 1 base and J lost 6, with 6 bases in between. The CDR3 coding sequence is TGTGCCAGCAGCTTAGTTGGGGATGGCTACACCTTC. This encodes CASSLVGDGYTF.

This sequence joins TRBV7-3 and TRBJ2-1; the D gene is possibly TRBD2 (5 bases). This CDR3 spans 13 amino acids. The V gene lost 5 bases and the J gene lost 7 bases, with 12 bases spanning the gap. Germline CDR1 reads SGHTA; CDR2 reads FQGTGA. The DNA of the CDR3 is TGTGCCAGCAGCAAGGACTTGGGGAATGAGCAGTTCTTC. Translated, it gives CASSKDLGNEQFF.

The chain is built from TRBV4-1 and TRBJ1-4; D remains ambiguous. Germline V gene lookup returns CDR1 MGHRA and CDR2 YSYEKL. Trimming cost V 3 bases and J 8 bases, with 13 bases left between them. CDR3 length: 14 amino acids. The chain's CDR3 is CASSQGNFGEKLFF. DNA for the CDR3: TGCGCCAGCAGCCAGGGGAACTTTGGGGAAAAACTGTTTTTT.

The V and J genes are TRBV18 and TRBJ2-3; 8 nucleotides match TRBD2. V was pared by 3 bases and J by 4 bases, with 6 bases of the junction left unmatched. The length of the CDR3 is 15 residues. Germline CDR1 and CDR2: KGHSH and LQKENI. The CDR3 DNA reads as TGTGCCAGCTCACCGCTAGCGGGTTCCTCAGATACGCAGTATTTT. It yields the protein CASSPLAGSSDTQYF.

V and J are TRBV28 and TRBJ2-7; TRBD1 aligns across 12 bases. In germline, CDR1 is MDHEN, CDR2 SYDVKM. V shed 4 bases, J shed 3 bases, and the junction held 25 bases outside the gene matches. CDR3 size: 22 residues. The CDR3: CASSWPAEIRDRGLPAFYEQYF. The CDR3, as DNA: TGTGCCAGCAGTTGGCCTGCCGAAATCCGGGACAGGGGGCTCCCGGCCTTCTACGAGCAGTACTTC.

The V and J genes are TRBV27 and TRBJ1-5; D unclear. This CDR3 contains 13 residues. The V end was cut by 5 bases, the J end by 6 bases, with 11 bases between. Germline values: CDR1 MNHEY, CDR2 SMNVEV (reference sequence). The CDR3 DNA reads TGTGCCAGCAGTCCGAAACTAGGTCAGCCCCAGCATTTT. It specifies CASSPKLGQPQHF.

The rearrangement uses TRBV21-1 and TRBJ1-3. TRBV21-1 is a listed pseudogene. This CDR3 is built from 19 residues. The DNA of the CDR3 is TGTGCCAGCAGCAAACCCCTTTTAAAGAGGGAGTCATGCGGAAACACCATATATTTT. Amino acids: CASSKPLLKRESCGNTIYF.

The chain links TRBV5-1 to TRBJ2-1; 10 bases are shared with TRBD1. In germline, CDR1 is SGHRS, CDR2 YFSETQ. V lost 7 bases, J lost 8 bases, and 9 bases stayed unmatched. The CDR3 has 14 residues. CDR3 nucleotide sequence: TGCGCCAGCCAGACCGGGACAGGGGCCGATGAGCAGTTCTTC. As protein: CASQTGTGADEQFF.

The V gene is TRBV6-7, the J gene TRBJ2-4; 11 bases agree with TRBD2. TRBV6-7 is annotated as an ORF whose role is uncertain. The junction had 17 bases not matched to a gene; V was cut back by 7 bases and J by 3 bases. CDR3 size: 19 residues. DNA of the CDR3: TGTGCCAGCACCGAGGCGAATAGCGGGAGGGGAAAAGGCAAAAACATTCAGTACTTC. It specifies CASTEANSGRGKGKNIQYF.

In DNA form, the CDR3 reads TGTGCCAGCAGGTCCACAGGGGCGAGCGGCTACACCTTC. This gives the protein CASRSTGASGYTF. The chain is built from TRBV27 and TRBJ1-2; 7 bases agree with TRBD1. This CDR3 is 13 amino acids long. Germline V gives CDR1 MNHEY, CDR2 SMNVEV (reference sequence). The V segment lost 6 bases and the J segment 8 bases; nucleotides outside the gene matches: 9.

This clone has just a few counts. The chain is built from TRBV2 and TRBJ1-6; D remains ambiguous. The CDR3 has 17 amino acids. Germline assignment: CDR1 SNHLY and CDR2 FYNNEI. Between the trimmed V and J ends, which lost 2 bases and 0 bases, there was a span of 11 bases. CDR3 sequence reads: CASSEFGPSSYNSPLHF. CDR3 DNA sequence: TGTGCCAGCAGTGAATTTGGCCCGAGCTCCTATAATTCACCCCTCCACTTT.

V is TRBV5-4 and J is TRBJ2-2, with 11 bases that match TRBD2. Trimming removed 1 base from V and 4 bases from J; junction bases left unmatched: 0. The CDR3 has 15 amino acids. The germline V gene encodes CDR1 SGHNT and CDR2 YYREEE (reference sequence). The CDR3 nucleotides are TGTGCCAGCAGCTTGACTAGCGGGAGCACCGGGGAGCTGTTTTTT. Translating it yields CASSLTSGSTGELFF.

V usage is TRBV7-9 and J usage is TRBJ1-3; no definite D call. Germline lookup yields CDR1 SEHNR and CDR2 FQNEAQ (reference sequence). Trimming left V 8 bases short and J 0 bases short, with 5 bases between. The length of the CDR3 is 12 residues. The CDR3 is CASLGSGNTIYF. As DNA, the CDR3 is TGTGCCAGCTTAGGCTCTGGAAACACCATATATTTT.

The V and J genes are TRBV28 and TRBJ2-7, with TRBD2 identical over 9 bases. V lost 7 bases and J lost 4; bases outside the gene matches: 8. This CDR3 has 14 amino acids. The germline gives CDR1 MDHEN, CDR2 SYDVKM. CDR3 bases: TGTGCCAGCAAAAGTAGCGGGAGCGGGTACGAGCAGTACTTC. Translated: CASKSSGSGYEQYF.